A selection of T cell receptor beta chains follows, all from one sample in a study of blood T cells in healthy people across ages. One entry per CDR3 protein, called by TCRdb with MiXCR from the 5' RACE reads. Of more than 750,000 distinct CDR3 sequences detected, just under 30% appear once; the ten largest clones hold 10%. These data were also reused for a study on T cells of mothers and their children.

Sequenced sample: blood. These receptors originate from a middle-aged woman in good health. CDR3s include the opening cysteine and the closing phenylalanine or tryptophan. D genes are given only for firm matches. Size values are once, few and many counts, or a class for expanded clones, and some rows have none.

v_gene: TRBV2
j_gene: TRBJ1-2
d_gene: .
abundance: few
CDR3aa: CASLQTAASGYTF
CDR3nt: TGTGCCAGCCTACAGACAGCTGCTTCTGGCTACACCTTC

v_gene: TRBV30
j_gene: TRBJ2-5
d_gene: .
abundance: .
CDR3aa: CAWSVTRETQYF
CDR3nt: TGTGCCTGGAGTGTGACAAGGGAGACCCAGTACTTC

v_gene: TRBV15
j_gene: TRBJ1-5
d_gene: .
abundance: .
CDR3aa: CATSGEQGLQPQHF
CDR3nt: TGTGCCACCAGCGGAGAACAGGGTTTGCAGCCCCAGCATTTT

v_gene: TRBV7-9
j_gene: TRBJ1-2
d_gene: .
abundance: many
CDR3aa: CASSLHPQGEGYTF
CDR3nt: TGTGCCAGCAGCTTGCACCCCCAAGGGGAGGGCTACACCTTC

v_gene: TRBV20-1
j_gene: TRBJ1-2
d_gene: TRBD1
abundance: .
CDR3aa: CSARGDLSYGYTF
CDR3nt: TGCAGTGCCAGGGGGGATTTGAGCTATGGCTACACCTTC

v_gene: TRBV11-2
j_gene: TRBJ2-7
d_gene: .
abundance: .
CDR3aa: CASSFGMAPYEQYF
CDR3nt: TGTGCCAGCAGCTTCGGGATGGCCCCGTACGAGCAGTACTTC

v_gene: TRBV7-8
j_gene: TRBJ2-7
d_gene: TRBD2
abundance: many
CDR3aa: CASSLAGLVTYEQYF
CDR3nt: TGTGCCAGCAGCTTAGCCGGACTAGTAACATACGAGCAGTACTTC

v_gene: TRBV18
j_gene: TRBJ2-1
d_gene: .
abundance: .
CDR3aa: CASSPTGAREQFF
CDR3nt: TGTGCCAGCTCACCAACGGGGGCGCGTGAGCAGTTCTTC

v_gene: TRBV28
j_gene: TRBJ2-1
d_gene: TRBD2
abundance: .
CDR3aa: CASKGTSGYNEQFF
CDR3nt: TGTGCCAGCAAGGGGACTAGCGGATACAATGAGCAGTTCTTC

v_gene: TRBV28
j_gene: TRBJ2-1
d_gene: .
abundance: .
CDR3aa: CASSSPPWDEQFF
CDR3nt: TGTGCCAGCAGTTCACCACCTTGGGATGAGCAGTTCTTC

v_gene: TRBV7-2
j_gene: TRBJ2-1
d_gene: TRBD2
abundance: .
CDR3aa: CASSPKLTLASGGTYNEQFF
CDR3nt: TGTGCCAGCAGCCCAAAATTAACCTTGGCTAGCGGGGGGACGTACAATGAGCAGTTCTTC

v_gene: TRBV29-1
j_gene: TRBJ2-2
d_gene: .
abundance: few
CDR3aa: CSVRPGGELFF
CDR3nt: TGCAGCGTTAGACCGGGCGGGGAGCTGTTTTTT

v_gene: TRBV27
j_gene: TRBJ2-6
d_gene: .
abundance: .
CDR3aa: CASSLIPESPGANVLTF
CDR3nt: TGTGCCAGCAGTTTGATCCCCGAAAGCCCTGGGGCCAACGTCCTGACTTTC

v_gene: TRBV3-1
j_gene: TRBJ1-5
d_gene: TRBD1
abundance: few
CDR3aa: CASSQTGQRYQPQHF
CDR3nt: TGTGCCAGCAGCCAGACGGGACAGAGATATCAGCCCCAGCATTTT

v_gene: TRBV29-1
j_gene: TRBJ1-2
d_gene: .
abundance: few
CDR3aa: CSVTDPPDGYTF
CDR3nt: TGCAGCGTAACGGATCCTCCCGATGGCTACACCTTC

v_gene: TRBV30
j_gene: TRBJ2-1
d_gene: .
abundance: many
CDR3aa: CAWSVLSSQFF
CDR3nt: TGTGCCTGGAGTGTTTTATCCTCGCAGTTCTTC

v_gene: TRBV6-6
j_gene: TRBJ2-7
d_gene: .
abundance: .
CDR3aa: CASSSKGWGQYF
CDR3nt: TGTGCCAGCAGTTCGAAGGGGTGGGGGCAGTACTTC

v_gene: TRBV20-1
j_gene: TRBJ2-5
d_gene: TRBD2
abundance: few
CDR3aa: CSARAPIAGGLQETQYF
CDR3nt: TGCAGTGCTAGGGCCCCGATAGCGGGGGGACTCCAAGAGACCCAGTACTTC

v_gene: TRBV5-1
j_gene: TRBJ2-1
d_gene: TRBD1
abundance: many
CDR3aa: CASSLGQGAYNEQFF
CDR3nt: TGCGCCAGCAGCTTGGGACAGGGGGCCTACAATGAGCAGTTCTTC

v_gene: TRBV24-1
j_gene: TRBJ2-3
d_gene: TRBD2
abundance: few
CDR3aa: CATSDYAGGRTDTQYF
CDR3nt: TGTGCCACCAGTGATTACGCGGGGGGACGAACAGATACGCAGTATTTT

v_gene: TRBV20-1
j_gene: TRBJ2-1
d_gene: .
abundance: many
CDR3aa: CSARYGLNEQFF
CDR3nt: TGCAGTGCTAGATACGGACTGAATGAGCAGTTCTTC

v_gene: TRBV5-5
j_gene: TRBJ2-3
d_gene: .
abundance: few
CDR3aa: CASSFSQGPDTQYF
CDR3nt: TGTGCCAGCAGCTTTTCCCAGGGCCCAGATACGCAGTATTTT

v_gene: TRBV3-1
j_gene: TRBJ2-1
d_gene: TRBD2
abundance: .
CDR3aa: CASSRTALAGIAYNEQFF
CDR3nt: TGTGCCAGCAGCCGGACAGCCCTAGCGGGAATAGCCTACAATGAGCAGTTCTTC

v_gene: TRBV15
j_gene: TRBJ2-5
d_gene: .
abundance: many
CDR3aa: CATSINRGGETQYF
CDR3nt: TGTGCCACCAGCATCAACAGGGGAGGGGAGACCCAGTACTTC

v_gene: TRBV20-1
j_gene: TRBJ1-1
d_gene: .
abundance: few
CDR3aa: CSARGSLGGRTEAFF
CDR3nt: TGCAGTGCTAGAGGTAGTCTCGGGGGCCGTACTGAAGCTTTCTTT

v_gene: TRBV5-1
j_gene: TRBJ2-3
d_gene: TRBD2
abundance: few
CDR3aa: CASSGGTSENTQYF
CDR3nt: TGCGCCAGCAGCGGAGGGACTAGCGAAAATACGCAGTATTTT

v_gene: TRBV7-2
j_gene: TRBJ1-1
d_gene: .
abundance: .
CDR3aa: CASSWIGYTEAFF
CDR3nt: TGTGCCAGTAGCTGGATAGGGTACACTGAAGCTTTCTTT

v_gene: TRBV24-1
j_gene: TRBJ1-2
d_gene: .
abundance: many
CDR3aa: CATSDLVDYGYTF
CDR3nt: TGTGCCACCAGTGATTTGGTAGACTATGGCTACACCTTC

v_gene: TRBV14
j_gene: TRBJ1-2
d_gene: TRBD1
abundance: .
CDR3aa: CAGSRIQGRGYGYTF
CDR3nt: TGTGCCGGCAGCCGCATACAGGGGAGGGGCTATGGCTACACCTTC

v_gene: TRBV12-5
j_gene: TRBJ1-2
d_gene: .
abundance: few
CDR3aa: CASGFLGINYGYTF
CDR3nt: TGTGCTAGTGGTTTCCTGGGAATTAACTATGGCTACACCTTC

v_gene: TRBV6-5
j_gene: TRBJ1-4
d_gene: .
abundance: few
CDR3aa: CASSTAISSTNEKLFF
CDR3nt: TGTGCCAGCAGCACAGCTATTTCCTCAACTAATGAAAAACTGTTTTTT

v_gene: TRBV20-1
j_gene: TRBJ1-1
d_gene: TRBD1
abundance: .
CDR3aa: CSARAGQGGPLGTEAFF
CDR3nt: TGCAGTGCTAGAGCCGGGCAGGGGGGACCCCTGGGGACTGAAGCTTTCTTT

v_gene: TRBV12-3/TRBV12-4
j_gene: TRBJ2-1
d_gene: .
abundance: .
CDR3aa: CAGRLWAYNEQFF
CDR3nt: TGTGCCGGCAGACTCTGGGCCTACAATGAGCAGTTCTTC

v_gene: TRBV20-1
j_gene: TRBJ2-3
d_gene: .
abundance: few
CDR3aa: CSARGKRSTDTQYF
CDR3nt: TGCAGTGCTAGAGGGAAGCGGAGCACAGATACGCAGTATTTT

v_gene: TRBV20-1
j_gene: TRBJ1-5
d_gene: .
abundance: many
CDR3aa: CSAGRLDQPQHF
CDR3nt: TGCAGTGCTGGACGGCTTGATCAGCCCCAGCATTTT

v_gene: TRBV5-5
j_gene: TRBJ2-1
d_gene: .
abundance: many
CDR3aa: CASSMARQIYNEQFF
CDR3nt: TGTGCCAGCAGCATGGCGCGGCAGATCTACAATGAGCAGTTCTTC

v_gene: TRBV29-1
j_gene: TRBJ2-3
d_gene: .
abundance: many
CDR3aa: CSVGQRNTDTQYF
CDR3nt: TGCAGCGTTGGACAGAGAAACACAGATACGCAGTATTTT

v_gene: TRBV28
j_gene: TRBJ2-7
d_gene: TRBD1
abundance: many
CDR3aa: CASSLGQEAYEQYF
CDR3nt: TGTGCCAGCAGTTTGGGACAGGAGGCCTACGAGCAGTACTTC

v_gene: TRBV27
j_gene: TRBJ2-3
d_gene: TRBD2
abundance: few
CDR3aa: CASAPILGTSGTDTQYF
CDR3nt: TGTGCCAGCGCCCCCATTTTAGGGACTAGCGGCACAGATACGCAGTATTTT

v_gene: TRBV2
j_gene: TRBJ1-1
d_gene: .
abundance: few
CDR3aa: CASSERPRGSTEAFF
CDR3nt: TGTGCCAGCAGTGAGCGCCCCAGGGGAAGCACTGAAGCTTTCTTT

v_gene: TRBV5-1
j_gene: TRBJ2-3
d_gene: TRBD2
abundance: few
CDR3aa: CASSPGLAAGTDTQYF
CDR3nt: TGCGCCAGCAGCCCGGGACTAGCGGCGGGCACAGATACGCAGTATTTT

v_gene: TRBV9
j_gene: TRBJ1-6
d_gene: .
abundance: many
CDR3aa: CASSVGRHNSPLHF
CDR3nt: TGTGCCAGCAGCGTAGGACGGCATAATTCACCCCTCCACTTT

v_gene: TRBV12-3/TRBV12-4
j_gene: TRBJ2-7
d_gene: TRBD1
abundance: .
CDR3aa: CASSTNRGHEQYF
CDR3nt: TGTGCCAGCAGTACCAACAGGGGGCACGAGCAGTACTTC

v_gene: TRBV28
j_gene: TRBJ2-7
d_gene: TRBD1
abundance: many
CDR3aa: CASSSEDRGMFEQYF
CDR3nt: TGTGCCAGCAGTTCGGAGGACAGGGGCATGTTCGAGCAGTACTTC

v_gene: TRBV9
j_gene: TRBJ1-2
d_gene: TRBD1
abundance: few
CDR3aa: CASSTQTGNNYGYTF
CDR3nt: TGTGCCAGCAGCACACAGACAGGGAATAACTATGGCTACACCTTC

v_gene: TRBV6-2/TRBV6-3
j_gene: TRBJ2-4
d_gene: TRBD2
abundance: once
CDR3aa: CASSGLAGESEQYF
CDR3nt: TGTGCCAGCAGTGGGCTAGCGGGGGAATCAGAGCAGTACTTC

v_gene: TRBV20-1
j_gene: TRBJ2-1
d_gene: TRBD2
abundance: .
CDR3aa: CSAKGLAGHNEQFF
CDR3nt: TGCAGTGCTAAGGGTCTAGCGGGGCACAATGAGCAGTTCTTC

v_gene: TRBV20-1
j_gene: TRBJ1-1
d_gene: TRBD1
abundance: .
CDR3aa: CSARGFGQGWILNTEAFF
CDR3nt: TGCAGTGCTAGAGGTTTTGGACAGGGGTGGATTTTGAACACTGAAGCTTTCTTT

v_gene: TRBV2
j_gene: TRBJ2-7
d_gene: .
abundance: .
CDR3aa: CASKSGPYEQYF
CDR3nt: TGTGCCAGCAAATCAGGGCCTTACGAGCAGTACTTC

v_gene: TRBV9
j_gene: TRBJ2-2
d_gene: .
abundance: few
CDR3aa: CASSVNVGNTGELFF
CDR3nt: TGTGCCAGCAGCGTAAACGTAGGGAACACCGGGGAGCTGTTTTTT

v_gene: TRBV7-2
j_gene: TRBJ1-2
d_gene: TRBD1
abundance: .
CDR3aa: CASSLADRGAYGYTF
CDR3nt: TGTGCCAGCAGCTTAGCGGACAGGGGGGCCTATGGCTACACCTTC

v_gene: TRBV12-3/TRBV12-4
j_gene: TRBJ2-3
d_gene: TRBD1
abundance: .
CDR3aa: CASSCGQGTDTEYF
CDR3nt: TGTGCCAGCAGTTGCGGACAGGGCACAGATACGGAGTATTTT

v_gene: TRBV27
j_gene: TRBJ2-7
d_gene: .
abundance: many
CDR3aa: CASSFGSVYEQYF
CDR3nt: TGTGCCAGCAGTTTTGGGTCAGTCTACGAGCAGTACTTC

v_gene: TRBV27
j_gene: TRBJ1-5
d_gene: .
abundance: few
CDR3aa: CASSLSRQGNQPQHF
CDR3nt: TGTGCCAGCAGTTTAAGTCGGCAGGGCAATCAGCCCCAGCATTTT